This T cell receptor (beta chain) originates from a study of shared clonotypes between healthy human individuals. About the study: Donor ages ranged 18 to 49 years: a couple of women, a few men.

This CDR3 has 14 residues. The V and J ends lost 4 bases and 7 bases, in that order; junction bases with no gene match: 7. The germline gives CDR1 LGHNA, CDR2 YNFKEQ. The authors split each subset's genomic DNA evenly across several immunoSEQ plates. Under the authors' procedure: Filtering was not the same, since immunoSEQ gave junction-only sequences without quality scores. Some clones are missing from TCRdb's copy, which holds only in-frame ones; the method was immunoSEQ multiplex PCR. That table supplies the V and J calls and clone size; D and trimming were determined from the DNA. The data show about 460,000 clones, about 74% seen once. Healthy HIV-negative adults without recent acute infections or vaccinations served as donors.

Sequencing was carried out using PBMCs. The chain joins TRBV4-2 to TRBJ1-1; TRBD1 matches at 9 bases. This receptor was identified in a woman in her forties in good health. Some clones in this sample may be carry-over from other donors' samples. This CDR3 reads CASSRRTGAIEAFF. The CDR3 region has the DNA TGTGCCAGCAGCCGACGGACAGGGGCCATTGAAGCTTTCTTT.